This T cell receptor beta chain was captured in a study of OX40 agonist ivuxolimab in advanced cancers. About the study: The patients received ivuxolimab by intravenous route every 2 weeks at 0.01 to 10 mg/kg. Patients undergoing dose escalation presented with hepatocellular carcinoma, melanoma, renal cell or head and neck cancer. General study findings and limits: Certain nonresponders additionally had low normalized T-cell clonal expansion.

Produced via immunoSEQ multiplex PCR; TCRdb's table is partial and in-frame only. This sample carries tens of thousands of clones, around 85% of them seen once, and the ten largest clones take 6.5% to 8%. The CDR3 consists of 16 residues. CDR1 and CDR2 from the germline V gene are SGHDT and YYEEEE. J gave up 10 bases and V 2 bases, and 13 bases lay outside the gene matches. Baseline was the first blood sampling point, followed by cycle 4 day 1 and cycle 7 day 1. This clone was found once. Its antigen is unidentified. The source was CD4+ or CD8+ T cells sorted from blood, collected in a trial of the OX40 agonist ivuxolimab. The TCR comes from an adult with an advanced solid tumor such as melanoma, head and neck, liver or kidney cancer. The chain recombines TRBV5-6 with TRBJ2-1, with 9 bases aligning to TRBD1. The CDR3 bases are TGTGCCAGCAGCTTTTATATCGGGACAGGGTCGCTCGAGCAGTTCTTC. It translates to CASSFYIGTGSLEQFF.